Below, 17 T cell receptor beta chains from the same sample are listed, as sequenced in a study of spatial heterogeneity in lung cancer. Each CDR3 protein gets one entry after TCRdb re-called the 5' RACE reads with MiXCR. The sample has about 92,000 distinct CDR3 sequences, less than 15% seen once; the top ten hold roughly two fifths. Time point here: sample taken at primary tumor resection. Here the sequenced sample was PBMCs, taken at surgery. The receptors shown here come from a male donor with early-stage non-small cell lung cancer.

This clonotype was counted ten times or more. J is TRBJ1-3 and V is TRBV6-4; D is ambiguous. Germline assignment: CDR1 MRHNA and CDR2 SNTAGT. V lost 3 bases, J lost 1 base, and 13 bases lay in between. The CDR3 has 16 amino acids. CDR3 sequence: CASSEAAPGSGNTIYF. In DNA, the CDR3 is TGTGCCAGCAGTGAGGCAGCCCCAGGATCTGGAAACACCATATATTTT.

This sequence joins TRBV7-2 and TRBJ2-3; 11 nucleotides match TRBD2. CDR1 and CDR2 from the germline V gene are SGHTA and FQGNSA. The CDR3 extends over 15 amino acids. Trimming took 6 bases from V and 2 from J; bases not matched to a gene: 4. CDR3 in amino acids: CASRRLAGHTDTQYF. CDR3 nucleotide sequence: TGTGCCAGCAGGAGACTAGCGGGACACACAGATACGCAGTATTTT.

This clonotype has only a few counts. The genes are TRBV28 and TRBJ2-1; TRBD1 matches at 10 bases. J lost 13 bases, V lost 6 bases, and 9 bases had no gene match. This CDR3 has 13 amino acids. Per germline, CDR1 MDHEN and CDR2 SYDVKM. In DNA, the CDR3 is TGTGCCAGCAGCCTTACGGGACAGGGGCTACAGTTCTTC. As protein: CASSLTGQGLQFF.

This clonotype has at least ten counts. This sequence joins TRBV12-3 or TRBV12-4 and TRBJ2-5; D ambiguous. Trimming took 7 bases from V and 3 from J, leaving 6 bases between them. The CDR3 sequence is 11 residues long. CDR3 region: CASTQEETQYF. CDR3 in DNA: TGTGCCAGCACCCAAGAAGAGACCCAGTACTTC.

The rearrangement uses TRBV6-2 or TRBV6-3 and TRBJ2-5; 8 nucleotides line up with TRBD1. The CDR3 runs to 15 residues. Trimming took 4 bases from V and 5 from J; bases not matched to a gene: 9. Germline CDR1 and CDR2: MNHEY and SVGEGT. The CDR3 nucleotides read TGTGCCAGCAGTTCCAACAGGGGGAGAGGGGAGACCCAGTACTTC. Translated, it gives CASSSNRGRGETQYF.

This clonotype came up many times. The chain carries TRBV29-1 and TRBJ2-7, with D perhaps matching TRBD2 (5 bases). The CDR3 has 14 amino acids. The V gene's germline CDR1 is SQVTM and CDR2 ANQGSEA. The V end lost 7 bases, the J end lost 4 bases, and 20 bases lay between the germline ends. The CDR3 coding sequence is TGCAGCGCCGCCAGGTCGGGATTGGGGTACGAGCAGTACTTC. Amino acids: CSAARSGLGYEQYF.

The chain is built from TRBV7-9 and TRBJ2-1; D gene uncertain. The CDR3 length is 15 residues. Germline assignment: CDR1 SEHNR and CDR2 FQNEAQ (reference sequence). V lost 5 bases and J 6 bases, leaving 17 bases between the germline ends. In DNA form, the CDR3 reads TGTGCCAGCAGCCCCTCCGAAGTGGGTTCCAATGAGCAGTTCTTC. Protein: CASSPSEVGSNEQFF.

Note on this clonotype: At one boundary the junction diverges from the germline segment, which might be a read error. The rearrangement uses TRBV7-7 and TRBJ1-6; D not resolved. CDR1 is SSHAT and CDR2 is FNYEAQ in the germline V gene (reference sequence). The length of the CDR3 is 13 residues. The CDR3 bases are TGTGCTAGCAGCTTAGCGGACGGATCACCCCTCCACTTT. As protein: CASSLADGSPLHF.

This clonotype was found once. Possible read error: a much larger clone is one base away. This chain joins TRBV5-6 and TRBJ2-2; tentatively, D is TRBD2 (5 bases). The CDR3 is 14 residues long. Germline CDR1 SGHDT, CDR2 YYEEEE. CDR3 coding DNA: TGTGCCTCCGGACGGGATCCGAACACCGGGCAGCTGTTTTTT. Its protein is CASGRDPNTGQLFF.

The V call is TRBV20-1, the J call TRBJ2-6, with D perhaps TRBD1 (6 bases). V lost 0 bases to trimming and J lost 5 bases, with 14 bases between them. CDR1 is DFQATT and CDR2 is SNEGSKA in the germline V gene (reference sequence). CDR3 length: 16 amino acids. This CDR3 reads CSARDSGRDRANVLTF. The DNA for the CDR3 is TGCAGTGCTAGAGATTCTGGCCGGGACAGGGCCAACGTCCTGACTTTC.

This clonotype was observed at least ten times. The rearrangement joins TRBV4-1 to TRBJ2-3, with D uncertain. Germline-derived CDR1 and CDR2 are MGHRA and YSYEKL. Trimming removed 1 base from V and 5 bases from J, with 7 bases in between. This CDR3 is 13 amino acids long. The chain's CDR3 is CASSQGNGDTQYF. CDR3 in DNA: TGCGCCAGCAGCCAAGGCAACGGAGATACGCAGTATTTT.

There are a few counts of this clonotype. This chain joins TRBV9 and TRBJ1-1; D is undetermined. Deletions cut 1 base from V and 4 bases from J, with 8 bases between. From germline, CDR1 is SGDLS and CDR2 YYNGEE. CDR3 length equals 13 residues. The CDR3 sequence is CASSVRPSTEAFF. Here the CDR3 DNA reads TGTGCCAGCAGCGTAAGGCCTTCCACTGAAGCTTTCTTT.

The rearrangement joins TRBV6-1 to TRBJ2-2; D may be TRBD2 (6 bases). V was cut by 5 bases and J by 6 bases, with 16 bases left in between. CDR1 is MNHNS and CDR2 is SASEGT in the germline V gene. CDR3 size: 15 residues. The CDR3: CASSQDLGGAGELFF. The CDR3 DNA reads TGTGCCAGCAGTCAAGACCTGGGGGGTGCCGGGGAGCTGTTTTTT.

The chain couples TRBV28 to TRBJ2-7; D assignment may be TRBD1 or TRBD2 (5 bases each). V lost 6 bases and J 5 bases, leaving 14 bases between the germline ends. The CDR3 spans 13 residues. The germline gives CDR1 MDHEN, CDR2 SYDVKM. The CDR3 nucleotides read TGTGCCAGCAGGAGGATGGGGGTTGACGAGCAGTACTTC. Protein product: CASRRMGVDEQYF.

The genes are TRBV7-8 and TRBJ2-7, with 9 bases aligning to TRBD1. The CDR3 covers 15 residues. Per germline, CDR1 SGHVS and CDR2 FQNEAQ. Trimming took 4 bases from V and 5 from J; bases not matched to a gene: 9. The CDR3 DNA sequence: TGTGCCAGCAGCTCAAGCGGGACAGGGTTTGACGAGCAGTACTTC. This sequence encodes CASSSSGTGFDEQYF.

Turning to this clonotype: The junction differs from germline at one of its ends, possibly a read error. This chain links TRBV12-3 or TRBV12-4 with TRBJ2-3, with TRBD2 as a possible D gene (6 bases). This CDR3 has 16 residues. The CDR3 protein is CAGSFLSSEFTDTQYF. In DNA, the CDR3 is TGTGCCGGCAGTTTTCTTTCTAGCGAATTCACAGATACGCAGTATTTT.

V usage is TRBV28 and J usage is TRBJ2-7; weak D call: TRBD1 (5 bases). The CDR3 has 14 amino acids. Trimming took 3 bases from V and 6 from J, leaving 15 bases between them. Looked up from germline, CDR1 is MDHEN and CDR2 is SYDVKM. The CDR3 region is CASSFLAGAREQYF. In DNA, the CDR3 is TGTGCCAGCAGTTTTCTCGCTGGGGCACGCGAGCAGTACTTC.